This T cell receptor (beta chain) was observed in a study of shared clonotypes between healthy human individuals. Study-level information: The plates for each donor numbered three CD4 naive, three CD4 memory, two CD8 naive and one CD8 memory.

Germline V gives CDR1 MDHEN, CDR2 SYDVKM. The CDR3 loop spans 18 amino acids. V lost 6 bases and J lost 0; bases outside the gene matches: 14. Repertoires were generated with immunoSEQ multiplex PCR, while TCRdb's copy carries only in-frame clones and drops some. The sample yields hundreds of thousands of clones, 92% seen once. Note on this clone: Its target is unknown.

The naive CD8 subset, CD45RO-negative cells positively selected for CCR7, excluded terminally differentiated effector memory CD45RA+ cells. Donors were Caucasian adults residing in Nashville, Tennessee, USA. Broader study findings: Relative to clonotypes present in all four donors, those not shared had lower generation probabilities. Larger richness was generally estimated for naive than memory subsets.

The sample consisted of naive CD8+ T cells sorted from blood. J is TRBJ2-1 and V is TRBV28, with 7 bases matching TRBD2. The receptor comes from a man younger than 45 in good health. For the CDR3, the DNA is TGTGCCAGCAGGAGCCAATGGCGGGAGAGATCCTCCTACAATGAGCAGTTCTTC. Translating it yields CASRSQWRERSSYNEQFF.